A selection of T cell receptor beta chains follows, all from one sample in a study of post-analysis software for immune sequencing data. Each CDR3 protein gets one entry after TCRdb re-called the PCR reads with MiXCR. Here the sample spans 430,000 or so distinct CDR3 sequences, roughly 40% being singletons. The specimen was blood. The origin of the receptors is a girl aged 2 to 10 with multiple sclerosis. Both conserved end residues are part of each CDR3. Each record gives: clone size, J gene, V gene, D gene, CDR3 DNA, CDR3 protein. A D gene is named only where the DNA matches it firmly. The size field is filled for only some rows; it gives once, few, many or a size class.

clone_size: .
j_call: TRBJ2-7
v_call: TRBV20-1
d_call: .
cdr3_nt: TGCAGTGCTACCTCCCCGCAGGGACGAACTTCCTACGAGCAGTACTTC
cdr3_aa: CSATSPQGRTSYEQYF

clone_size: few
j_call: TRBJ2-4
v_call: TRBV20-1
d_call: .
cdr3_nt: TGCAGTGCTAGGTCGGGAGCCAAAAACATTCAGTACTTC
cdr3_aa: CSARSGAKNIQYF

clone_size: .
j_call: TRBJ2-7
v_call: TRBV3-1
d_call: .
cdr3_nt: TGTGCCAGCAGCACTTTTGGAGGGAATGTCAACGAGCAGTACTTC
cdr3_aa: CASSTFGGNVNEQYF

clone_size: few
j_call: TRBJ2-1
v_call: TRBV12-3/TRBV12-4
d_call: TRBD1
cdr3_nt: TGTGCCAGCGGCCCTCGGACAGGGAGCAATGAGCAGTTCTTC
cdr3_aa: CASGPRTGSNEQFF

clone_size: few
j_call: TRBJ2-3
v_call: TRBV5-6
d_call: TRBD2
cdr3_nt: TGTGCCAGCAGCTACGGACTAGCGGGACCCACAGATACGCAGTATTTT
cdr3_aa: CASSYGLAGPTDTQYF

clone_size: .
j_call: TRBJ2-2
v_call: TRBV6-2/TRBV6-3
d_call: TRBD1
cdr3_nt: TGTGCCAGCATGGGACAGGGGTACACCGGGGAGCTGTTTTTT
cdr3_aa: CASMGQGYTGELFF

clone_size: few
j_call: TRBJ2-1
v_call: TRBV7-2
d_call: .
cdr3_nt: TGTGCCAGCAGCTTAGATGGCTATCCAAATGAGCAGTTCTTC
cdr3_aa: CASSLDGYPNEQFF

clone_size: few
j_call: TRBJ1-5
v_call: TRBV20-1
d_call: TRBD1
cdr3_nt: TGCAGTGCTAGAGAAAAAGGGGGACAGCTTAGCAATCAGCCCCAGCATTTT
cdr3_aa: CSAREKGGQLSNQPQHF

clone_size: .
j_call: TRBJ2-3
v_call: TRBV28
d_call: TRBD2
cdr3_nt: TGTGCCAGCAGCCCGGGGTTTAGCGGGAGGATTGCAGATACGCAGTATTTT
cdr3_aa: CASSPGFSGRIADTQYF

clone_size: .
j_call: TRBJ2-7
v_call: TRBV29-1
d_call: .
cdr3_nt: TGCAGCGTTGGCGGGGCACAGGGTCCCTCCTACAATGAGCAGTACTTC
cdr3_aa: CSVGGAQGPSYNEQYF

clone_size: .
j_call: TRBJ2-5
v_call: TRBV20-1
d_call: .
cdr3_nt: TGCAGTGCTACTTCTGCGGTCCAAGAGACCCAGTACTTC
cdr3_aa: CSATSAVQETQYF

clone_size: many
j_call: TRBJ2-7
v_call: TRBV4-3
d_call: TRBD2
cdr3_nt: TGCGCCAGCAGCCAAGAGGTTTACGGAGCGGGAGTCTACGAGCAGTACTTC
cdr3_aa: CASSQEVYGAGVYEQYF

clone_size: few
j_call: TRBJ1-6
v_call: TRBV12-3/TRBV12-4
d_call: TRBD1
cdr3_nt: TGTGCCAGCAGTTCTAAGACAGGGGGTTATTCACCCCTCCACTTT
cdr3_aa: CASSSKTGGYSPLHF

clone_size: .
j_call: TRBJ2-5
v_call: TRBV7-2
d_call: TRBD2
cdr3_nt: TGTGCCAGCAGCTTAAATAGCGGGGGGGCCCAGACCCAGTACTTC
cdr3_aa: CASSLNSGGAQTQYF

clone_size: .
j_call: TRBJ2-7
v_call: TRBV5-1
d_call: TRBD1
cdr3_nt: TGCGCCAGCAGACAGGGGGGCGAGCAGTACTTC
cdr3_aa: CASRQGGEQYF

clone_size: .
j_call: TRBJ1-2
v_call: TRBV29-1
d_call: .
cdr3_nt: TGCAGCGTTGGGACAGTCTATGGCTGCACCTTC
cdr3_aa: CSVGTVYGCTF

clone_size: few
j_call: TRBJ2-3
v_call: TRBV28
d_call: .
cdr3_nt: TGTGCCATCCAGATTTTGAGCACAGATACGCAGTATTTT
cdr3_aa: CAIQILSTDTQYF

clone_size: .
j_call: TRBJ2-6
v_call: TRBV29-1
d_call: .
cdr3_nt: TGCAGCGTGCTAAAGACAGGCTCTCTCTCTGGGGCCAACGTCCTGACTTTC
cdr3_aa: CSVLKTGSLSGANVLTF

clone_size: few
j_call: TRBJ2-1
v_call: TRBV5-6
d_call: TRBD2
cdr3_nt: TGTGCCAGCAGCTTACTAGCGGTCGGGGTTTATGAGCAGTTCTTC
cdr3_aa: CASSLLAVGVYEQFF

clone_size: .
j_call: TRBJ2-7
v_call: TRBV28
d_call: .
cdr3_nt: TGTGCCAGCAGTTTCCTGTCTCACGAGCAGTACTTC
cdr3_aa: CASSFLSHEQYF

clone_size: .
j_call: TRBJ2-3
v_call: TRBV7-9
d_call: .
cdr3_nt: TGTGCCAGCAGCTCAAGCGGGCGCACCACAGATACGCAGTATTTT
cdr3_aa: CASSSSGRTTDTQYF

clone_size: many
j_call: TRBJ2-1
v_call: TRBV29-1
d_call: .
cdr3_nt: TGCAGCGTTGAAGGGACACCGTACAATGAGCAGTTCTTC
cdr3_aa: CSVEGTPYNEQFF

clone_size: .
j_call: TRBJ2-7
v_call: TRBV7-2
d_call: TRBD2
cdr3_nt: TGTGCCAGCAGGGATTTAGCGGGAGGGATCTCCGAGCAGTACTTC
cdr3_aa: CASRDLAGGISEQYF

clone_size: few
j_call: TRBJ2-7
v_call: TRBV15
d_call: TRBD1
cdr3_nt: TGTGCCACCAGCAGGGGACAGGGGCGCTCCTACGAGCAGTACTTC
cdr3_aa: CATSRGQGRSYEQYF

clone_size: .
j_call: TRBJ2-3
v_call: TRBV28
d_call: .
cdr3_nt: TGTGCCAGCAGTCGAATAGCGGATCTCACAGATACGCAGTATTTT
cdr3_aa: CASSRIADLTDTQYF

clone_size: .
j_call: TRBJ2-1
v_call: TRBV5-1
d_call: TRBD2
cdr3_nt: TGCGCCAGCAGCCCCACACAAAACACGGGACTAGGGGACAATGAGCAGTTCTTC
cdr3_aa: CASSPTQNTGLGDNEQFF

clone_size: few
j_call: TRBJ2-7
v_call: TRBV6-2/TRBV6-3
d_call: TRBD2
cdr3_nt: TGTGCCAGCAGCTCTGCGCGACTAGCGGGAGACTACGAGCAGTACTTC
cdr3_aa: CASSSARLAGDYEQYF

clone_size: .
j_call: TRBJ2-1
v_call: TRBV7-3
d_call: TRBD2
cdr3_nt: TGTGCCAGCAGCTTAGGGCGGACTAGAAGCTCCTACAATGAGCAGTTCTTC
cdr3_aa: CASSLGRTRSSYNEQFF

clone_size: .
j_call: TRBJ2-7
v_call: TRBV5-1
d_call: TRBD1
cdr3_nt: TGCGCCAGCAGTTCCACCGGGACAGGGTTTGGTTACGAGCAGTACTTC
cdr3_aa: CASSSTGTGFGYEQYF

clone_size: .
j_call: TRBJ1-1
v_call: TRBV28
d_call: .
cdr3_nt: TGTGCCAGCAGTTTTCGCCGGACCGGGCCCCGACACACTGAAGCTTTCTTT
cdr3_aa: CASSFRRTGPRHTEAFF

clone_size: .
j_call: TRBJ1-1
v_call: TRBV20-1
d_call: .
cdr3_nt: TGCAGTGCTAGAGATCTGAGGGCAAGTGAAGCTTTCTTT
cdr3_aa: CSARDLRASEAFF

clone_size: few
j_call: TRBJ2-5
v_call: TRBV12-3/TRBV12-4
d_call: TRBD2
cdr3_nt: TGTGCCAGCAGTTTTAACGGGGGGGCAGAGACCCAGTACTTC
cdr3_aa: CASSFNGGAETQYF

clone_size: .
j_call: TRBJ2-7
v_call: TRBV21-1
d_call: .
cdr3_nt: TGTGCCAGCAGCAAGACTAGCAGGAGTATCAACGAGCAGTACTTC
cdr3_aa: CASSKTSRSINEQYF

clone_size: .
j_call: TRBJ2-3
v_call: TRBV29-1
d_call: TRBD2
cdr3_nt: TGCAGCGTTTCCGGGACTAGCTGGCAGTATTTT
cdr3_aa: CSVSGTSWQYF

clone_size: .
j_call: TRBJ2-4
v_call: TRBV11-2
d_call: .
cdr3_nt: TGTGCCAGCAGCTCCCCCAGATACCGCGGGAACATTCAGTACTTC
cdr3_aa: CASSSPRYRGNIQYF

clone_size: few
j_call: TRBJ2-1
v_call: TRBV14
d_call: .
cdr3_nt: TGTGCCAGCAGCCAAGGGGGTATCACCTACAATGAGCAGTTCTTC
cdr3_aa: CASSQGGITYNEQFF

clone_size: .
j_call: TRBJ1-5
v_call: TRBV4-1
d_call: .
cdr3_nt: TGCGCCAGCAGCCAAGATGTGGTTTGGGGGCCCCAGCATTTT
cdr3_aa: CASSQDVVWGPQHF

clone_size: .
j_call: TRBJ1-5
v_call: TRBV5-1
d_call: .
cdr3_nt: TGCGCCAGCAGCTTGGGTGGACAGCAGAATCAGCCCCAGCATTTT
cdr3_aa: CASSLGGQQNQPQHF